This is a list of T cell receptor beta chains from one sample in a study of cytomegalovirus exposure and HLA in healthy donors. The method was immunoSEQ multiplex PCR; TCRdb's version includes in-frame clones alone and lacks a portion of them. Of 150,000 to 200,000 clones listed, roughly 80% were seen once; the top ten hold just under 5%. The sequencing input was PBMCs. The receptors were sampled from a woman under 30 in good health and CMV-seropositive. Both conserved end residues are part of each CDR3.

v_call: TRBV13
j_call: TRBJ2-7
cdr3_aa: CASSLYAGQFYEQYF

v_call: TRBV7-8
j_call: TRBJ2-7
cdr3_aa: CASSLDPLRGQEQYF

v_call: TRBV27
j_call: TRBJ2-1
cdr3_aa: CASRWRGAYNEQFF

v_call: TRBV11-2
j_call: TRBJ2-3
cdr3_aa: CASSRRLIAGDTDTQYF

v_call: TRBV28
j_call: TRBJ2-2
cdr3_aa: CASSYHSTGELFF

v_call: TRBV19
j_call: TRBJ1-5
cdr3_aa: CASSMGQRNQPQHF

v_call: TRBV6-6
j_call: TRBJ2-7
cdr3_aa: CASTSVIPYEQYF

v_call: TRBV19
j_call: TRBJ2-2
cdr3_aa: CASNNGQGYTGELFF

v_call: TRBV27
j_call: TRBJ2-3
cdr3_aa: CASSLKWSGLAGLSHTQYF

v_call: TRBV7-7
j_call: TRBJ2-1
cdr3_aa: CASSLQGAAYNEQFF

v_call: TRBV11-2
j_call: TRBJ2-7
cdr3_aa: CASSLYRGSYEQYF

v_call: TRBV6-4
j_call: TRBJ1-2
cdr3_aa: CARGTEARGYTF

v_call: TRBV25-1
j_call: NA
cdr3_aa: CASTQGAHEQYF

v_call: TRBV13
j_call: TRBJ2-2
cdr3_aa: CASRIGVSGELFF

v_call: TRBV9
j_call: TRBJ2-3
cdr3_aa: CASSVRGGLGADTQYF

v_call: TRBV4-2
j_call: TRBJ2-5
cdr3_aa: CASSPRGGLETQYF

v_call: TRBV5-4
j_call: TRBJ1-4
cdr3_aa: CASSWSGNEKLFF

v_call: TRBV19
j_call: TRBJ2-7
cdr3_aa: CASTDRDTAYEQYF

v_call: TRBV19
j_call: TRBJ2-7
cdr3_aa: CASSIAVRQIYEQYF

v_call: TRBV6-1
j_call: TRBJ2-3
cdr3_aa: CASSEAGLAGSDTQYF

v_call: TRBV28
j_call: TRBJ1-1
cdr3_aa: CASGEGQGLGTFF

v_call: TRBV5-4
j_call: TRBJ2-3
cdr3_aa: CASSQGSDTQYF

v_call: TRBV7-2
j_call: TRBJ1-1
cdr3_aa: CASSFGQVGRRAEAFF

v_call: TRBV9
j_call: TRBJ1-1
cdr3_aa: CASSVGTEWTEAFF

v_call: TRBV27
j_call: TRBJ2-7
cdr3_aa: CASRLAGGHEQYF

v_call: TRBV30
j_call: TRBJ1-2
cdr3_aa: CAWSVSQGGNGYTF

v_call: TRBV9
j_call: TRBJ2-2
cdr3_aa: CASSVGGAGGNTGELFF

v_call: TRBV6-1
j_call: TRBJ1-4
cdr3_aa: CASNAHRGSNEKLFF

v_call: TRBV30
j_call: TRBJ1-5
cdr3_aa: CAWSNLADRGNQPQHF

v_call: TRBV11-1
j_call: TRBJ2-7
cdr3_aa: CASSSDSSGGLTYEQYF

v_call: TRBV28
j_call: TRBJ1-5
cdr3_aa: CASSFPNQPQHF

v_call: TRBV19
j_call: TRBJ2-4
cdr3_aa: CASSISHSRVGNIQYF

v_call: TRBV9
j_call: TRBJ1-1
cdr3_aa: CASSVGGGGTEAFF

v_call: TRBV19
j_call: TRBJ2-7
cdr3_aa: CASSIVTGGAGYEQYF

v_call: TRBV14
j_call: TRBJ2-2
cdr3_aa: CASSQLNTGELFF

v_call: TRBV18
j_call: TRBJ1-2
cdr3_aa: CASSPQGQLSNYGYTF

v_call: TRBV5-1
j_call: TRBJ2-1
cdr3_aa: CASSLEGGGAGEQFF

v_call: TRBV7-2
j_call: TRBJ2-5
cdr3_aa: CASSATGGGETQYF

v_call: TRBV10-3
j_call: TRBJ1-2
cdr3_aa: CAISASGQGANYGYTF

v_call: TRBV11-2
j_call: TRBJ1-1
cdr3_aa: CASSLVSGKTEAFF